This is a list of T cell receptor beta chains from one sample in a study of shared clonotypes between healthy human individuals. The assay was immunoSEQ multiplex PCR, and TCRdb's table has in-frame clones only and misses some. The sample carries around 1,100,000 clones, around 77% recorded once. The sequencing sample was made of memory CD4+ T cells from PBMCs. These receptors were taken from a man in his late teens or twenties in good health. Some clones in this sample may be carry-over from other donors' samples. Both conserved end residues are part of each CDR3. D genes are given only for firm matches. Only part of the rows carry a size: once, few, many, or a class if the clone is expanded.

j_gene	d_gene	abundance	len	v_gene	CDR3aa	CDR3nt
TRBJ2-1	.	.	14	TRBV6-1	CAAIRDWNNNEQFF	TGTGCCGCCATACGGGACTGGAATAACAATGAGCAGTTCTTC
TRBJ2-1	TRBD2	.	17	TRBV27	CASSLPPGLAGDNEQFF	TGTGCCAGCAGTTTACCCCCGGGACTAGCGGGAGACAATGAGCAGTTCTTC
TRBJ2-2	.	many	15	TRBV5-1	CASSLVAVNTGELFF	TGCGCCAGCAGCTTGGTCGCGGTTAACACCGGGGAGCTGTTTTTT
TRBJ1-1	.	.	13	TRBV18	CATLRAFGTEAFF	TGTGCCACCTTAAGGGCCTTCGGCACTGAAGCTTTCTTT
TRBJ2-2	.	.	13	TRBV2	CASIGVNTGELFF	TGTGCCAGCATCGGCGTGAACACCGGGGAGCTGTTTTTT
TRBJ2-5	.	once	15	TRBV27	CASSTIFDSQETQYF	TGTGCCAGCAGTACAATCTTCGACAGCCAAGAGACCCAGTACTTC
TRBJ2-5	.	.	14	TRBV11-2	CASSLARGQETQYF	TGTGCCAGCAGCTTAGCGCGCGGCCAAGAGACCCAGTACTTC
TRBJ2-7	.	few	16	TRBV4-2	CASSLETGTTSYEQYF	TGTGCCAGCAGCTTGGAAACCGGGACGACCTCCTACGAGCAGTACTTC
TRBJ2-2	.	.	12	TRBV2	CASTGDTGELFF	TGTGCCAGCACCGGGGACACCGGGGAGCTGTTTTTT
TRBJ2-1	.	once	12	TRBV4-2	CASSDGNNEQFF	TGTGCCAGCAGCGACGGGAACAATGAGCAGTTCTTC
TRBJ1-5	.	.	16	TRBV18	CASSPPGRDGNQPQHF	TGTGCCAGCTCACCACCGGGCAGGGATGGCAATCAGCCCCAGCATTTT
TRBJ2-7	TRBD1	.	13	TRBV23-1	CASSLPQGPEQYF	TGCGCCAGCAGTCTCCCACAGGGGCCCGAGCAGTACTTC
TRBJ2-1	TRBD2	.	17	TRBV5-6	CASSALAGGGSYNEQFF	TGTGCCAGCAGCGCCCTAGCGGGAGGCGGCTCCTACAATGAGCAGTTCTTC